This passage covers 12 T cell receptor beta chains from one sample sequenced in a study of CD8 T cells in ankylosing spondylitis. TCRdb reanalysed the 5' RACE reads using MiXCR and keeps one entry per CDR3 protein. The sample records 200,000 to 300,000 distinct CDR3 sequences, about 10% being singletons. The sequenced sample consisted of blood, either unsorted or a sorted T cell fraction (not recorded which). The receptors derive from a male donor with ankylosing spondylitis or in good health (not recorded which).

This clonotype occurred many times. CDR3 in amino acids: CASSQSEQGGGGYTF. The DNA for the CDR3 is TGTGCCAGCAGCCAATCGGAACAGGGGGGAGGTGGCTACACCTTC. The gene calls are TRBV3-1 and TRBJ1-2, with 8 positions matching TRBD1. The CDR3 length is 15 residues. Germline CDR1 LGHDT, CDR2 YNNKEL (reference sequence). The trim removed 2 bases at V and 7 bases at J, leaving 9 bases unmatched. The entire variable domain, with the rest obtained from reference TRBV3-1 and TRBJ1-2, is as follows: DTAVSQTPKYLVTQMGNDKSIKCEQNLGHDTMYWYKQDSKKFLKIMFSYNNKELIINETVPNRFSPKSPDKAHLNLHINSLELGDSAVYFCASSQSEQGGGGYTFGSGTRLTVV.

Concerning this clonotype: A much more abundant neighbour one base away suggests this may be a read error. The V call is TRBV2, the J call TRBJ1-4, with a tentative D call TRBD1 (6 bases). The CDR3 sequence is 13 residues long. Germline V gene data show CDR1 as SNHLY and CDR2 as FYNNEI. V was cut by 5 bases and J by 10 bases, with 14 bases left in between. The CDR3 DNA is TGTGCCAGCAGTTCAAACAGGGATGCAAAACTGTTTTTT. It encodes CASSSNRDAKLFF. The full variable domain, with the rest looked up from reference TRBV2 and TRBJ1-4, is EPEVTQTPSHQVTQMGQEVILRCVPISNHLYFYWYRQILGQKVEFLVSFYNNEISEKSEIFDDQFSVERPDGSNFTLKIRSTKLEDSAMYFCASSSNRDAKLFFGSGTQLSVL.

Many counts were recorded for this clonotype. This chain links TRBV6-2 or TRBV6-3 with TRBJ2-1, with TRBD2 matching over 8 bases. Trimming took 7 bases from V and 2 from J; bases not matched to a gene: 10. Germline values: CDR1 MNHEY, CDR2 SVGEGT. The CDR3 is 16 residues long. DNA of the CDR3: TGTGCCAGCACCTCCTGGACTAGCAGAGCCTACAATGAGCAGTTCTTC. Protein sequence: CASTSWTSRAYNEQFF.

This chain links TRBV15 with TRBJ2-2, with 11 bases matching TRBD2. V lost 1 base to trimming and J lost 7 bases; unmatched junction nucleotides: 5. The CDR3 spans 16 residues. The germline V gene encodes CDR1 LNHNV and CDR2 YYDKDF (reference sequence). The CDR3 protein is CATSRGGLAGGGELFF. The CDR3 bases are TGTGCCACCAGCAGAGGAGGGCTAGCGGGGGGCGGGGAGCTGTTTTTT.

Only a few counts were recorded for this clonotype. J is TRBJ2-5 and V is TRBV7-6, with TRBD2 matching over 7 bases. Per germline, CDR1 SGHVS and CDR2 FNYEAQ. V gave up 3 bases and J gave up 5 bases; unmatched junction bases: 6. CDR3 length: 14 residues. CDR3: CASSFSDGGETQYF. The CDR3 region has the DNA TGTGCCAGCAGCTTTTCAGACGGGGGGGAGACCCAGTACTTC.

The rearrangement joins TRBV10-3 to TRBJ2-3; D is possibly TRBD1 (6 bases). The germline V gene encodes CDR1 ENHRY and CDR2 SYGVKD. The CDR3 is made up of 14 amino acids. The V end lost 6 bases, the J end lost 0 bases, and 10 bases lay between the germline ends. CDR3 protein: CAIRDSPSTDTQYF. CDR3 coding DNA: TGTGCCATCAGGGACAGTCCCAGCACAGATACGCAGTATTTT.

This clonotype was observed at least ten times. The rearrangement joins TRBV6-1 to TRBJ2-3; 7 nucleotides match TRBD1. V dropped 11 bases and J dropped 1; count of bases not matched to a gene: 9. The CDR3 runs to 14 residues. The V gene's germline CDR1 is MNHNS and CDR2 SASEGT. In DNA form, the CDR3 reads TGTGCCGCCACCCGGACAGGTCGCACAGATACGCAGTATTTT. Translating gives CAATRTGRTDTQYF.

This clonotype was detected a few times. The V gene is TRBV5-1, the J gene TRBJ1-5; TRBD1 aligns across 7 bases. The CDR3 sequence is 16 residues long. Looked up from germline, CDR1 is SGHRS and CDR2 is YFSETQ. V lost 0 bases, J lost 4 bases, and 7 bases stayed unmatched. The CDR3 coding sequence is TGCGCCAGCAGCTTGGGGGGCAGGGGGAGTAATCAGCCCCAGCATTTT. Residues: CASSLGGRGSNQPQHF.

This clonotype has at least ten counts. The chain employs TRBV5-1 and TRBJ2-3; TRBD1 might be the D (6 bases). The CDR3 is 16 amino acids. V was shortened by 3 bases and J by 0 bases, with 14 bases between the two germline ends. Germline values: CDR1 SGHRS, CDR2 YFSETQ. In nucleotides, the CDR3 is TGCGCCAGCAGCTCTCTACCTGGACAGAGCACAGATACGCAGTATTTT. It codes for CASSSLPGQSTDTQYF.

This clonotype was counted ten times or more. The chain employs TRBV29-1 and TRBJ2-7, with D uncertain. CDR3 size: 13 residues. Trimming removed 7 bases at V and 5 bases at J, with 18 bases between. The germline V gene has CDR1 SQVTM and CDR2 ANQGSEA. CDR3 bases: TGCAGCGCCGAGACCGTGGCGCAGGACGAGCAGTACTTC. Translation gives CSAETVAQDEQYF.

This clonotype has only a few counts. V gene TRBV29-1 combines with J gene TRBJ1-1, with a weak D call TRBD1 (6 bases). Germline V lookup: CDR1 SQVTM, CDR2 ANQGSEA. This CDR3 region has 13 residues. V lost 4 bases and J 5 bases, leaving 14 bases between the germline ends. As DNA, the CDR3 is TGCAGCGTTGTGATGGGGGCCTGGACTGAAGCTTTCTTT. Translated, it gives CSVVMGAWTEAFF.

This clonotype was found many times. This chain links TRBV5-1 with TRBJ2-5; 8 bases are shared with TRBD1. The CDR3 consists of 14 residues. CDR1 SGHRS and CDR2 YFSETQ come from the germline V gene. Trimming cost V 4 bases and J 1 base; bases outside gene matches: 3. Written as DNA, the CDR3 is TGCGCCAGCAGCCAGGACAGGGTCCAAGAGACCCAGTACTTC. Residues: CASSQDRVQETQYF.